The 9 T cell receptor beta chains given below trace back to one sample, sequenced in a study of HIV-infected patients and healthy controls. Each CDR3 protein gets one entry after TCRdb re-called the 5' RACE reads with MiXCR. Altogether under 70,000 distinct CDR3 sequences are present, less than 20% being singletons, with the ten largest covering approximately 1.5%. Sequenced: CD4+ T cells from blood. Every receptor here comes from a human donor in good health.

This chain connects TRBV20-1 to TRBJ2-1; D uncertain. V was clipped by 2 bases and J by 6 bases, with 11 bases between them. Germline V gene lookup returns CDR1 DFQATT and CDR2 SNEGSKA (reference sequence). The CDR3 covers 13 residues. The CDR3 coding sequence is TGCAGTGCTAGACTAATCCCCTTCAATGAGCAGTTCTTC. This codes for CSARLIPFNEQFF.

This clonotype was recorded a few times. The rearrangement links TRBV3-1 to TRBJ1-2, with D tentatively TRBD1 (5 bases). The V gene's germline CDR1 is LGHDT and CDR2 YNNKEL (reference sequence). V lost 2 bases to trimming and J lost 2 bases, with 18 bases between them. CDR3 length: 17 amino acids. CDR3 bases: TGTGCCAGCAGCCAACCCCCCTCGAGGGGAGGGAACTATGGCTACACCTTC. Amino acid sequence: CASSQPPSRGGNYGYTF.

The chain combines TRBV19 with TRBJ2-2; 12 bases match TRBD1. Germline V lookup: CDR1 LNHDA, CDR2 SQIVND (reference sequence). The CDR3 length is 15 residues. Trimming removed 6 bases from V and 2 bases from J; junction bases left unmatched: 1. The CDR3 DNA reads as TGTGCCAGTAGAGGGACAGGGGGCAACACCGGGGAGCTGTTTTTT. Residues: CASRGTGGNTGELFF.

The genes are TRBV11-2 and TRBJ2-4; D is undetermined. This CDR3 region has 14 residues. CDR1 is SGHAT and CDR2 is FQNNGV in the germline V gene. V was clipped by 4 bases and J by 0 bases, with 7 bases between them. CDR3 nucleotide sequence: TGTGCCAGCAGCTCCAGCTTAGCCAAAAACATTCAGTACTTC. Residues: CASSSSLAKNIQYF. Drawing the rest from reference TRBV11-2 and TRBJ2-4, the complete variable domain is EAGVAQSPRYKIIEKRQSVAFWCNPISGHATLYWYQQILGQGPKLLIQFQNNGVVDDSQLPKDRFSAERLKGVDSTLKIQPAKLEDSAVYLCASSSSLAKNIQYFGAGTRLSVL.

In this sample, this clonotype turned up a few times. The chain has TRBV2 and TRBJ1-2; 10 nucleotides align to TRBD1. V lost 6 bases and J lost 8; bases outside the gene matches: 6. Per germline, CDR1 SNHLY and CDR2 FYNNEI. The CDR3 contains 13 residues. DNA for the CDR3: TGTGCCAGCAGGGACAGGGGGTCTTCCGGCTACACCTTC. Encoded protein: CASRDRGSSGYTF. Full variable domain (rest looked up from reference TRBV2 and TRBJ1-2): EPEVTQTPSHQVTQMGQEVILRCVPISNHLYFYWYRQILGQKVEFLVSFYNNEISEKSEIFDDQFSVERPDGSNFTLKIRSTKLEDSAMYFCASRDRGSSGYTFGSGTRLTVV.

This clonotype was detected many times. The V and J genes are TRBV29-1 and TRBJ1-1, with a tentative D call TRBD1 (6 bases). The CDR3 is 14 residues long. From germline, CDR1 is SQVTM and CDR2 ANQGSEA. Trimming pared 7 bases from V and 7 bases from J, leaving 22 bases between. This chain's CDR3 is CSAVIRPGTIEAFF. As DNA, the CDR3 is TGCAGCGCTGTAATTCGTCCGGGGACAATTGAAGCTTTCTTT.

A few counts support this clonotype. CDR3 DNA sequence: TGTGCCAGCAGTTACTCCCTGTATGGGGTTACGAGCAATCAGCCCCAGCATTTT. Encoded protein: CASSYSLYGVTSNQPQHF. The V call is TRBV6-5, the J call TRBJ1-5; no definite D call. V was clipped by 0 bases and J by 1 base, with 16 bases between them. Germline V lookup: CDR1 MNHEY, CDR2 SVGAGI. The CDR3 length is 18 residues.

The CDR3 DNA follows: TGTGCCAGCATACAGGGTATCACCGGTGAGCAGTTCTTC. Translating gives CASIQGITGEQFF. V gene TRBV2 combines with J gene TRBJ2-1, with D maybe TRBD1 (6 bases). This CDR3 contains 13 residues. Germline V lookup: CDR1 SNHLY, CDR2 FYNNEI. Trimming cost V 7 bases and J 9 bases, with 16 bases left between them. The full variable domain, with the rest looked up from reference TRBV2 and TRBJ2-1, is EPEVTQTPSHQVTQMGQEVILRCVPISNHLYFYWYRQILGQKVEFLVSFYNNEISEKSEIFDDQFSVERPDGSNFTLKIRSTKLEDSAMYFCASIQGITGEQFFGPGTRLTVL.

The V and J genes are TRBV27 and TRBJ2-2; D is possibly TRBD1 (6 bases). This CDR3 region has 13 residues. Trimming took 5 bases from V and 4 from J, leaving 8 bases between them. Germline CDR1 MNHEY, CDR2 SMNVEV (reference sequence). The CDR3, as DNA: TGTGCCAGCAGTCGCAGGGGCACCGGGGAGCTGTTTTTT. Translating it yields CASSRRGTGELFF.